Listed below are T cell receptor beta chains from one sample, sequenced in a study of OX40 agonist ivuxolimab in advanced cancers. The repertoire was sequenced with immunoSEQ multiplex PCR; TCRdb's copy has only in-frame clones and lacks some. The repertoire holds tens of thousands of clones, approximately 90% seen once, with about 1.9% in the top ten. This sample comprised CD4+ or CD8+ T cells sorted from blood, obtained in a trial of the OX40 agonist ivuxolimab. The receptors originated from an adult with an advanced solid tumor such as melanoma, head and neck, liver or kidney cancer. CDR3s include the opening cysteine and the closing phenylalanine or tryptophan. Fields, in order: J gene, D gene, clone size, V gene, CDR3 DNA, CDR3 protein. The D gene is left open where the match is weak. Clone sizes are given selectively: once, few, many, or a class where the clone is expanded.

TRBJ2-3 . . TRBV19 TGTGCCAGTAACCATCCAGGCCACACAGATACGCAGTATTTT CASNHPGHTDTQYF
TRBJ2-5 TRBD1 . TRBV6-1 TGTGCCAGCAGTGAGAGGTCGGACAGGGTCGAGACCCAGTACTTC CASSERSDRVETQYF
TRBJ1-1 . . TRBV7-8 TGTGCCAGCAACGGAGGCAGACAAAACACTGAAGCTTTCTTT CASNGGRQNTEAFF
TRBJ2-1 . . TRBV12-2 TGTGCAAGTCGCTTAAGCCACTACCATTTCAAGAACAATGAGCAGTTCTTC CASRLSHYHFKNNEQFF
TRBJ2-7 TRBD1 once TRBV5-6 TGTGCCAGCAGCTTGGTTGCGACGGGACAGGGCTACGAGCAGTACTTC CASSLVATGQGYEQYF
TRBJ2-7 TRBD1 . TRBV6-6 TGTGCCAGCAGTTATATCGACAGGGAGGAGCAGTACTTC CASSYIDREEQYF
TRBJ1-5 TRBD1 few TRBV28 TGTGCCAGCCGATACAGACAGGGATCTAACAATCAGCCCCAGCATTTT CASRYRQGSNNQPQHF
TRBJ1-1 TRBD1 . TRBV7-8 TGTGCCAGCAGCTTAAATAGGCAGGGGGGCACTGAAGCTTTCTTT CASSLNRQGGTEAFF
TRBJ2-5 TRBD1 . TRBV11-2 TGTGCCAGCAGCTTAGGACAGGGGGAAGAGACCCAGTACTTC CASSLGQGEETQYF
TRBJ2-1 TRBD2 . TRBV28 TGTGCCAGCAGTTCACTAGCGGGAGGCTCCTACAATGAGCAGTTCTTC CASSSLAGGSYNEQFF
TRBJ2-1 TRBD1 . TRBV6-5 TGTGCCAGCAGTCACCGGCGGACAGGGACTAATGAGCAGTTCTTC CASSHRRTGTNEQFF
TRBJ1-1 . once TRBV18 TGTGCCAGCTCACGAACGGGGGATACCACTGAAGCTTTCTTT CASSRTGDTTEAFF
TRBJ2-7 . . TRBV21-1 TGTGCCAGCAGAGGCTACGAGCAGTACTTC CASRGYEQYF
TRBJ1-1 . . TRBV29-1 TGCAGCGTTCAGGAAGGCCTGAACACTGAAGCTTTCTTT CSVQEGLNTEAFF
TRBJ1-1 . . TRBV7-2 TGTGCCAGCAGCCTCTCAGGACAGTGGAACACTGAAGCTTTCTTT CASSLSGQWNTEAFF
TRBJ2-3 . . TRBV9 TGTGCCAGCAGCGTAAGCGCGGCCTTTAGCACAGATACGCAGTATTTT CASSVSAAFSTDTQYF
TRBJ1-3 . . TRBV7-2 TGTGCCAGCAGCTCCAGGGTGCGGAACACCATATATTTT CASSSRVRNTIYF
TRBJ2-5 TRBD2 . TRBV2 TGTGCCAGCAGTGAAGCGCGGGGGGGCGAGACCCAGTACTTC CASSEARGGETQYF
TRBJ2-7 TRBD2 . TRBV19 TGTGCCAGTAGCGGGGGACTAGCGTACTACGAGCAGTACTTC CASSGGLAYYEQYF
TRBJ2-7 TRBD2 . TRBV6-5 TGTGCCAGCAGTTACCAGCGACTAGCGGTTAGAGAGCAGTACTTC CASSYQRLAVREQYF
TRBJ1-1 . . TRBV28 TGTGCCAGCAGTCTAGGACCCCCGGTAAGCACTGAAGCTTTCTTT CASSLGPPVSTEAFF
TRBJ2-7 . . TRBV4-2 TGTGCCAGCAGCCAAGATTTAGTTCCCTCGCATCACTACGAGCAGTACTTC CASSQDLVPSHHYEQYF
TRBJ2-7 TRBD1 . TRBV5-1 TGCGCCAGCAGATTCGACAGGGGGCTTTACGAGCAGTACTTC CASRFDRGLYEQYF
TRBJ2-1 . . TRBV28 TGTGCCACCGGACTCACGAGCTCCTACAATGAGCAGTTCTTC CATGLTSSYNEQFF
TRBJ2-7 TRBD2 . TRBV5-1 TGCGCCAGCAGCCGGACTAGCGAGAACTACGAGCAGTACTTC CASSRTSENYEQYF
TRBJ2-7 TRBD1 . TRBV6-4 TGTGCCAGCAGCGACGGGACAGCGTCCTACGAGCAGTACTTC CASSDGTASYEQYF
TRBJ1-2 . . TRBV28 TGTGCCAGCAGCAAAGGAGGGGTACACGGCTACACCTTC CASSKGGVHGYTF
TRBJ1-3 TRBD1 . TRBV28 TGTGCCAGCAGTACAGGGGGCCGGTCAGGAAACACCATATATTTT CASSTGGRSGNTIYF
TRBJ1-2 TRBD1 few TRBV7-9 TGTGCCAGCAGCTCCGGACAGGGGGCCTATGGCTACACCTTC CASSSGQGAYGYTF